What follows are 19 T cell receptor beta chains derived from one specimen sequenced in a study of shared clonotypes between healthy human individuals. CD45RO negativity and positive selection for CCR7 defined naive CD8 cells, a population that excluded terminally differentiated effector memory CD45RA+ cells. Assay: immunoSEQ multiplex PCR; the TCRdb copy retains only in-frame clones and omits some. The table includes roughly 770,000 clones, about 96% detected once. The sequenced material came from naive CD8+ T cells sorted from blood. Every receptor here comes from a man aged 25-45 years in good health.

The V gene is TRBV2, the J gene TRBJ2-3; 8 bases align to TRBD2. The CDR3 loop spans 15 amino acids. Germline CDR1 is SNHLY and CDR2 is FYNNEI. The V gene end was trimmed by 6 bases and the J gene end by 1 base; junction bases not matched to a gene: 6. This chain's CDR3 is CASRLAALGTDTQYF. DNA for the CDR3: TGTGCCAGCAGACTAGCGGCCCTAGGCACAGATACGCAGTATTTT.

The chain combines TRBV19 with TRBJ1-1, with D possibly TRBD1 on 5 matching bases. The CDR3 is 14 residues long. Trimming shortened V by 9 bases and J by 3 bases, and 17 bases separated the two germline ends. Germline CDR1 reads LNHDA; CDR2 reads SQIVND (reference sequence). The CDR3 sequence: CASNLPATDTEAFF. Written as DNA, the CDR3 is TGTGCCAGCAACCTCCCAGCGACAGACACTGAAGCTTTCTTT.

The chain joins TRBV29-1 to TRBJ1-1; a weak D match, TRBD1 (5 bases). The germline CDR1 and CDR2 sequences are SQVTM and ANQGSEA. The CDR3 spans 16 residues. Trimming stripped 6 bases from V and 1 base from J, with 21 bases between. As DNA, the CDR3 is TGCAGCGTGGCTATGACAGTCCGCGGCGGGAACACTGAAGCTTTCTTT. This sequence encodes CSVAMTVRGGNTEAFF. The whole variable domain, remainder taken from reference TRBV29-1 and TRBJ1-1, is SAVISQKPSRDICQRGTSLTIQCQVDSQVTMMFWYRQQPGQSLTLIATANQGSEATYESGFVIDKFPISRPNLTFSTLTVSNMSPEDSSIYLCSVAMTVRGGNTEAFFGQGTRLTVV.

This clone is a singleton in its sample. V and J are TRBV7-9 and TRBJ2-1; 7 nucleotides line up with TRBD1. The CDR3 totals 15 residues. Per germline, CDR1 SEHNR and CDR2 FQNEAQ (reference sequence). V lost 1 base to trimming and J lost 3 bases; unmatched junction nucleotides: 3. The CDR3 DNA is TGTGCCAGCAGCTTAGGGCAGGGGGACTACAATGAGCAGTTCTTC. It encodes CASSLGQGDYNEQFF.

The genes are TRBV9 and TRBJ2-1; unclear D gene. The CDR3 spans 16 residues. Trimming removed 4 bases at V and 5 bases at J, with 19 bases between. The V gene's germline CDR1 is SGDLS and CDR2 YYNGEE. In DNA, the CDR3 is TGTGCCAGCAGCCCCCTAGGGTCTTCGTGGGACAATGAGCAGTTCTTC. Protein sequence: CASSPLGSSWDNEQFF.

This chain joins TRBV30 and TRBJ2-7; TRBD1 might be the D (6 bases). Germline V gene data show CDR1 as GTSNPN and CDR2 as SVGIG (reference sequence). Deletions cut 8 bases from V and 0 bases from J, with 14 bases between. CDR3 length: 13 amino acids. The CDR3 sequence: CAVLDSSSYEQYF. In nucleotides, the CDR3 is TGTGCCGTCCTGGACAGCAGCTCCTACGAGCAGTACTTC. The full variable domain, its missing parts supplied by reference TRBV30 and TRBJ2-7, is SQTIHQWPATLVQPVGSPLSLECTVEGTSNPNLYWYRQAAGRGLQLLFYSVGIGQISSEVPQNLSASRPQDRQFILSSKKLLLSDSGFYLCAVLDSSSYEQYFGPGTRLTVT.

The chain carries TRBV27 and TRBJ1-1; D is undetermined. Trimming cost V 1 base and J 5 bases, with 14 bases left between them. The germline V gene has CDR1 MNHEY and CDR2 SMNVEV (reference sequence). The CDR3 has 15 residues. CDR3 DNA sequence: TGTGCCAGCAGTTTATTCCCGGGAGGGCGAACTGAAGCTTTCTTT. This sequence encodes CASSLFPGGRTEAFF.

V and J are TRBV27 and TRBJ1-2; tentatively, D is TRBD1 (5 bases). The germline V and J ends were trimmed by 5 bases and 6 bases, with 25 bases remaining between them. The CDR3 is 17 amino acids. CDR1 and CDR2 (germline): MNHEY, SMNVEV (reference sequence). The chain's CDR3 is CASSPGGEQVYFNGYTF. CDR3 DNA sequence: TGTGCCAGCAGTCCGGGGGGAGAACAGGTTTACTTCAATGGCTACACCTTC.

This chain uses TRBV7-9 with TRBJ2-1; a weak D match, TRBD2 (6 bases). Germline V gene lookup returns CDR1 SEHNR and CDR2 FQNEAQ (reference sequence). The CDR3 is 16 amino acids. V shed 6 bases and J shed 1 base, with 16 bases lying between them. CDR3 sequence reads: CASRFDRLGSYNEQFF. As DNA, the CDR3 is TGTGCCAGCAGGTTCGACCGACTAGGGTCCTACAATGAGCAGTTCTTC.

The chain uses TRBV7-6 and TRBJ2-2; D ambiguous. The V and J ends lost 4 bases and 1 base respectively, with 10 bases between them. The CDR3 is 15 residues long. The germline CDR1 and CDR2 sequences are SGHVS and FNYEAQ. CDR3: CASSSRVGNTGELFF. CDR3 in DNA: TGTGCCAGCAGCTCAAGGGTAGGGAACACCGGGGAGCTGTTTTTT.

J is TRBJ2-7 and V is TRBV11-1, with 8 bases that match TRBD2. CDR1 is SGHAT, CDR2 FQDESV, per germline (reference sequence). This CDR3 region has 16 residues. After removal of 1 base from V and 0 bases from J, the junction contained 5 bases not matched to a gene. CDR3 amino acids: CASSLGASGSSYEQYF. CDR3 nucleotide sequence: TGTGCCAGCAGCTTAGGGGCGAGCGGGAGCTCCTACGAGCAGTACTTC.

The chain links TRBV6-1 to TRBJ2-7, with TRBD1 matching 10 bases. The CDR3 has 14 residues. Unmatched junction bases numbered 9, after V lost 7 bases and J lost 6 bases. CDR1 and CDR2 (germline): MNHNS, SASEGT. The CDR3 reads CASIVVTGGAEQYF. The CDR3, as DNA: TGTGCCAGCATCGTCGTGACAGGGGGCGCCGAGCAGTACTTC.

This chain links TRBV10-2 with TRBJ2-1; the match to TRBD1 covers 8 bases. CDR1 and CDR2 (germline): WSHSY, SAAADI. V lost 3 bases to trimming and J lost 2 bases; unmatched junction nucleotides: 6. The CDR3 extends over 16 amino acids. The DNA for the CDR3 is TGCGCCAGCAGTGATGCCGGACAGGGAACCTACAATGAGCAGTTCTTC. It encodes CASSDAGQGTYNEQFF.

The gene calls are TRBV7-6 and TRBJ2-3; D tentatively fits TRBD1 or TRBD2 (5 bases each). The germline CDR1 and CDR2 sequences are SGHVS and FNYEAQ. The V end was cut by 4 bases, the J end by 2 bases, with 13 bases between. The CDR3 is made up of 15 amino acids. In nucleotides, the CDR3 is TGTGCCAGCAGCTGGGACCGGGAAAACACAGATACGCAGTATTTT. It encodes CASSWDRENTDTQYF. The variable domain in full, completed from reference TRBV7-6 and TRBJ2-3, reads GAGVSQSPRYKVTKRGQDVALRCDPISGHVSLYWYRQALGQGPEFLTYFNYEAQQDKSGLPNDRFSAERPEGSISTLTIQRTEQRDSAMYRCASSWDRENTDTQYFGPGTRLTVL.

The V call is TRBV6-6, the J call TRBJ1-5, with 8 bases aligning to TRBD1. CDR1 is MNHNY and CDR2 is SVGAGI in the germline V gene (reference sequence). CDR3 size: 15 residues. V lost 9 bases and J lost 5; bases outside the gene matches: 12. The CDR3, as DNA: TGTGCCAGTGCAGAACAGGGGGATTGGGATCAGCCCCAGCATTTT. It is translated as CASAEQGDWDQPQHF.

This chain links TRBV7-8 with TRBJ2-1, with a weak D call TRBD2 (5 bases). Germline V gives CDR1 SGHVS, CDR2 FQNEAQ. V was cut by 2 bases and J by 3 bases, with 8 bases left in between. CDR3 length: 14 amino acids. CDR3 sequence reads: CASSLYGDYNEQFF. CDR3 coding DNA: TGTGCCAGCAGCTTATACGGGGACTACAATGAGCAGTTCTTC. Complete variable domain (other parts from reference TRBV7-8 and TRBJ2-1): GAGVSQSPRYKVAKRGQDVALRCDPISGHVSLFWYQQALGQGPEFLTYFQNEAQLDKSGLPSDRFFAERPEGSVSTLKIQRTQQEDSAVYLCASSLYGDYNEQFFGPGTRLTVL.

This chain links TRBV27 with TRBJ1-5, with TRBD1 identical over 10 bases. Trimming at V came to 6 bases and at J to 5 bases, leaving 4 bases not matched to a gene. This CDR3 has 14 amino acids. Germline V lookup: CDR1 MNHEY, CDR2 SMNVEV (reference sequence). The CDR3 loop reads CASSPGQGYQPQHF. The CDR3 coding sequence is TGTGCCAGCAGCCCGGGACAGGGGTATCAGCCCCAGCATTTT.

V usage is TRBV27 and J usage is TRBJ1-5; D remains unclear. This CDR3 has 14 amino acids. The V and J ends lost 5 bases and 7 bases respectively, with 15 bases between them. The germline gives CDR1 MNHEY, CDR2 SMNVEV (reference sequence). The CDR3 DNA sequence: TGTGCCAGCAGTCCTACTTACTCTAGCCAGCCCCAGCATTTT. Its protein product is CASSPTYSSQPQHF.

The chain uses TRBV27 and TRBJ2-3, with D possibly being TRBD1 (6 bases). The CDR3 sequence is 16 residues long. V lost 6 bases and J lost 0, with 16 bases in between. The germline CDR1 and CDR2 sequences are MNHEY and SMNVEV (reference sequence). CDR3 region: CASRPGTLTSTDTQYF. CDR3 nucleotides: TGTGCCAGCAGGCCCGGGACATTAACTAGCACAGATACGCAGTATTTT.